This TCR beta chain was recovered during a study of blood T cell repertoires in COVID-19. Across the study: Collection of acute and convalescent COVID-19 samples took place in the United States, Italy and Spain. T cells, B-cell-depleted T cells, or PBMCs provided the cDNA or gDNA that served as material.

V was pared by 2 bases and J by 3 bases, with 4 bases between. Per germline, CDR1 MGHRA and CDR2 YSYEKL. The CDR3 covers 12 residues. Original methodology: Reference gene primers were amplified, and this amplification served to estimate nucleated cell counts. Using immunoSEQ multiplex PCR, the repertoire was profiled, and TCRdb retains in-frame clones only, with some absent. That table gives V, J and clone size, and the DNA gave D and trimming. Among approximately 180,000 clones, 70% to 90% were seen once, and the ten largest hold over 2.5%. Sample: peripheral blood. V gene TRBV4-1 combines with J gene TRBJ1-2; D unclear. The origin of this receptor is a man aged 55 to 70 with acute or convalescent COVID-19. CDR3 sequence: CASSQPDYGYTF. The CDR3 DNA is TGCGCCAGCAGCCAACCAGACTATGGCTACACCTTC.